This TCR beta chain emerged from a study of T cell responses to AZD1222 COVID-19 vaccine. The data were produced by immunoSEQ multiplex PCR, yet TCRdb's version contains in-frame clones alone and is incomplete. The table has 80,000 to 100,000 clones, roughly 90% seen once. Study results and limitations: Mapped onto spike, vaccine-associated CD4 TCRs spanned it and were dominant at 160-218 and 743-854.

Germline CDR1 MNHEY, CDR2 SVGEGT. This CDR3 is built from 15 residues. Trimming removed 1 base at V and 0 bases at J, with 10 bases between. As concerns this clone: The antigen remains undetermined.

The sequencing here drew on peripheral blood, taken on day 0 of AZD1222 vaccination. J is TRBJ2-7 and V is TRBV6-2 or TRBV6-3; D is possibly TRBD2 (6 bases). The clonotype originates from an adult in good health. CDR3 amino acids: CASSYWAGRSYEQYF. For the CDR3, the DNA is TGTGCCAGCAGTTACTGGGCGGGGCGCTCCTACGAGCAGTACTTC.